The clone carrying this T cell receptor beta chain was recorded a few times. Losses at the gene ends were 7 bases for V and 1 base for J; bases not matched to a gene: 8. Germline V gives CDR1 WSHSY, CDR2 SAAADI. The CDR3 has 15 residues. This sample was included in a study of cytotoxic CD8 clonotypes in ibrutinib-treated CLL. Profiled with immunoSEQ multiplex PCR; TCRdb holds only in-frame clones, not every one. The sample includes about 300,000 clones, around 77% seen only once; the top ten take roughly 6%. This chain connects TRBV10-2 to TRBJ1-1, with 8 bases that match TRBD1. The sequencing here drew on PBMCs, taken at disease progression, from a patient treated with ibrutinib. This TCR was sampled from a human donor with chronic lymphocytic leukemia. The CDR3 loop reads CASTDLTGGNTEAFF. In DNA form, the CDR3 reads TGCGCCAGCACCGACCTAACAGGGGGGAACACTGAAGCTTTCTTT.